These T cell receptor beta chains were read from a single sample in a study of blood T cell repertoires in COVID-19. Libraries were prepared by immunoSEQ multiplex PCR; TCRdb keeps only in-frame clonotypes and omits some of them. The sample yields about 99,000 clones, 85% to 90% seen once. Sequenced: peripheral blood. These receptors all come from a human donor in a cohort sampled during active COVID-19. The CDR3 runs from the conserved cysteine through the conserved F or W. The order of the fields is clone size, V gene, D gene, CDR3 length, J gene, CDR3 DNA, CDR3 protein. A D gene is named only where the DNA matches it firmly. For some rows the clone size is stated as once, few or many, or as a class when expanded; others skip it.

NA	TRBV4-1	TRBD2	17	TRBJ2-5	TGCGCCAGCAGCCAAGTAGGTTCTCCTAGCGGGATAGAGACCCAGTACTTC	CASSQVGSPSGIETQYF
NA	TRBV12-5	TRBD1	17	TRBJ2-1	TGTGCTAGTGGTTTGGTCCTTCAGGACAGGAACTACAATGAGCAGTTCTTC	CASGLVLQDRNYNEQFF
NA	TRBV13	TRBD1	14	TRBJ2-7	TGTGCCAGCAGCTTAGGCAGACAGGGCTACGAGCAGTACTTC	CASSLGRQGYEQYF
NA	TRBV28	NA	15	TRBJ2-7	TGTGCCAGCAGTTTTGAGGGGATGGGACTCTACGAGCAGTACTTC	CASSFEGMGLYEQYF
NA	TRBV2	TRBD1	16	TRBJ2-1	TGTGCCAGCACCAAGACGGGACAGGGGGCGGACAATGAGCAGTTCTTC	CASTKTGQGADNEQFF
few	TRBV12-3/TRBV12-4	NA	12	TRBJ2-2	TGTGCCAGCAATGGAGGGCCCGGGGAGCTGTTTTTT	CASNGGPGELFF
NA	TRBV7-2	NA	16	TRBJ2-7	TGTGCCAGCAGCCAGATTGGTACTAGGATCCCCTACGAGCAGTACTTC	CASSQIGTRIPYEQYF
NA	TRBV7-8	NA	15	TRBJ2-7	TGTGCCAGCAGCTTCGCAGGCACACGAAGCTACGAGCAGTACTTC	CASSFAGTRSYEQYF
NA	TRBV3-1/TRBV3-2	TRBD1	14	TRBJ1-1	TGTGCCAGCAGCCTGGGACAGGCTAACACTGAAGCTTTCTTT	CASSLGQANTEAFF
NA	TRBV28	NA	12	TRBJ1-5	TGTGCCAGCAGTTCCACAGGGCAGCCCCAGCATTTT	CASSSTGQPQHF
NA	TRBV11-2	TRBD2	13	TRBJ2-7	TGTGCCAGCAGCTTCGGTAGCGGGTACGAGCAGTACTTC	CASSFGSGYEQYF
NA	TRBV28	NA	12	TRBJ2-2	TGTGCCAGCAGTCCAGGTATCGGGGAGCTGTTTTTT	CASSPGIGELFF
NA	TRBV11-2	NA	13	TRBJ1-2	TGTGCCAGCGGCCCACTCGGGGGCTATGGCTACACCTTC	CASGPLGGYGYTF
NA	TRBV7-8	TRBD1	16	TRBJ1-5	TGTGCCAGCAGTAAACCTGACTGGACAGGGGTTCAGCCCCAGCATTTT	CASSKPDWTGVQPQHF
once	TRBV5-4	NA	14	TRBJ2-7	TGTGCCAGCAGCCCCCGCCGGGGTCCCTACGAGCAGTACTTC	CASSPRRGPYEQYF
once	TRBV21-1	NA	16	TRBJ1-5	TGTGCCAGCAGCAAAGGCTTCGACAGCTTCAATCAGCCCCAGCATTTT	CASSKGFDSFNQPQHF
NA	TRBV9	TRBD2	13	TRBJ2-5	TGTGCCAGCAGCTTAAGCGGGGCAGAGACCCAGTACTTC	CASSLSGAETQYF
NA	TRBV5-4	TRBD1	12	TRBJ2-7	TGTGCCAGTAGACAGGGGGAAGACGAGCAGTACTTC	CASRQGEDEQYF
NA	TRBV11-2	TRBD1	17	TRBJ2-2	TGTGCCAGCAGCTTCCCCCGGGACAGGATGTATTCCGGGGAGCTGTTTTTT	CASSFPRDRMYSGELFF
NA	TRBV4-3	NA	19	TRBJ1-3	TGCGCCAGCAGCCAAGATACCGCGGGGCGGGGGCGCGGTGGAAACACCATATATTTT	CASSQDTAGRGRGGNTIYF
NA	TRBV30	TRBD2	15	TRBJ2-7	TGTGCCTGGACTAGCGGGGGGTCGAGCTCCTACGAGCAGTACTTC	CAWTSGGSSSYEQYF
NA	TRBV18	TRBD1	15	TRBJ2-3	TGTGCCAGCACAACAGGGGTTTGGATATCGAGGTTGGAGTATTTT	CASTTGVWISRLEYF
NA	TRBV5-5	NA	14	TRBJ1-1	TGTGCCAGCAGCTTGGCCGCGCCAAACACTGAAGCTTTCTTT	CASSLAAPNTEAFF
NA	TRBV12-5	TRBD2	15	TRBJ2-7	TGTGCTAGTGGTTTGGGCGGGACTAGCGGCTACGAGCAGTACTTC	CASGLGGTSGYEQYF
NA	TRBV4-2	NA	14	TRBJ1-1	TGTGCCAGCAGCCAAGATCGGGGGGACACTGAAGCTTTCTTT	CASSQDRGDTEAFF
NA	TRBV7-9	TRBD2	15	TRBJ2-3	TGTGCCAGCAGCTTAGTAGCGGGAGGGCCACATACGCAGTATTTT	CASSLVAGGPHTQYF